This TCR beta chain was profiled in a study of T cells in Graves' hyperthyroidism and ophthalmopathy. Regarding the study as a whole: In validation, the model predicted ophthalmopathy. These predictions came a median roughly 7.1 months before onset.

Remarks on this clonotype: Antigen unknown.

The patients, who ranged from 18 to 65 in age, presented with newly diagnosed hyperthyroidism lasting under 2 months. This sample holds PBMCs from less than 11 ml fresh peripheral blood. Germline values: CDR1 SEHNR, CDR2 FQNEAQ (reference sequence). V was trimmed by 8 bases and J by 8 bases, leaving 20 bases between them. The CDR3 has 14 residues. TCR beta CDR3 region amplification was performed from RNA transcripts. RT-PCR in the first round (using the HTBI primer set) targeted the TCR CDR3. TCRdb reprocessed the multiplex PCR reads with MiXCR, giving one entry per CDR3 protein. The sample has 200,000 to 250,000 distinct CDR3 sequences; approximately 17% are singletons.

The sample consisted of blood. The rearrangement links TRBV7-9 to TRBJ2-3, with D unclear. This TCR was recovered from a man in his fifties or sixties with Graves' hyperthyroidism. The CDR3 here is CASSLLLVESTQYF. DNA of the CDR3: TGTGCCAGCTCGTTGCTCTTAGTGGAAAGTACGCAGTATTTT.